Listed here are 21 T cell receptor beta chains from one sample, sequenced in a study of vaccination and CD4 T cells after COVID-19. The treatment denotes: roughly 11-day PBMC culture with coronavirus spike peptide pools or control peptides (ViraFEST assay). For these receptors, no antigen is known. With the Oncomine TCR Beta short-read assay, DNA from cultured CD4+ T cells was sequenced. TCRdb reprocessed the PCR reads with MiXCR, giving one entry per CDR3 protein. The sample contains under 20,000 distinct CDR3 sequences, approximately 50% of which appear only once. The source was CD4+ T cells from blood, cultured in vitro, collected after SARS-CoV-2 vaccination. Source of these receptors: a human donor who had recovered from COVID-19.

V usage is TRBV10-3 and J usage is TRBJ1-3; TRBD1 matches at 7 bases. CDR1 is ENHRY, CDR2 SYGVKD, per germline. The CDR3 loop spans 15 amino acids. Trimming cost V 6 bases and J 3 bases; bases outside gene matches: 8. In nucleotides, the CDR3 is TGTGCCATCAGCCAGGGGGAGTTCGGTGGAAACACCATATATTTT. This translates into CAISQGEFGGNTIYF.

The V and J genes are TRBV6-1 and TRBJ2-3, with D possibly being TRBD2 (5 bases). Trimming took 8 bases from V and 2 from J, leaving 32 bases between them. In germline, CDR1 is MNHNS, CDR2 SASEGT. The CDR3 has 20 residues. The CDR3 spells CASRPWALHSALPPTDTQYF. The DNA of the CDR3 is TGTGCCAGCCGTCCGTGGGCCCTTCATAGCGCACTCCCCCCCACAGATACGCAGTATTTT.

Only a few counts were recorded for this clonotype. The chain carries TRBV20-1 and TRBJ2-1; D is ambiguous. Germline lookup yields CDR1 DFQATT and CDR2 SNEGSKA (reference sequence). This CDR3 spans 10 amino acids. The V gene lost 6 bases and the J gene lost 10 bases, with 10 bases spanning the gap. The CDR3 DNA sequence: TGCAGTGCAAGATCTATGGAGCAGTTCTTC. Its translation is CSARSMEQFF.

V is TRBV11-3 and J is TRBJ2-7, with a possible D match to TRBD1 (5 bases). Trimming took off 2 bases at V and 2 bases at J, with 7 bases between the two ends. Germline V gene lookup returns CDR1 SGHNT and CDR2 YENEEA. The CDR3 has 13 amino acids. Here the CDR3 reads CASSLQGAYEQYF. CDR3 DNA sequence: TGTGCCAGCAGCTTACAGGGCGCCTACGAGCAGTACTTC.

The V and J genes are TRBV7-9 and TRBJ2-3; no firm D call. CDR1 and CDR2 from the germline V gene are SEHNR and FQNEAQ (reference sequence). CDR3 length: 13 amino acids. Deletions cut 5 bases from V and 0 bases from J, with 6 bases between. The CDR3 nucleotides read TGTGCCAGCAGCCCGGACAGCACAGATACGCAGTATTTT. It codes for CASSPDSTDTQYF.

The chain links TRBV7-2 to TRBJ2-2; 8 nucleotides align to TRBD1. Losses at the gene ends were 4 bases for V and 3 bases for J; bases not matched to a gene: 4. Germline lookup yields CDR1 SGHTA and CDR2 FQGNSA. This CDR3 comprises 15 residues. Here the CDR3 reads CASSSTGAHTGELFF. In nucleotides, the CDR3 is TGTGCCAGCAGCTCGACAGGGGCCCACACCGGGGAGCTGTTTTTT.

The J gene is TRBJ2-5, the V gene TRBV2; 10 bases are shared with TRBD2. CDR1 and CDR2 from the germline V gene are SNHLY and FYNNEI. V was clipped by 6 bases and J by 3 bases; unmatched bases: 7. The CDR3 covers 15 residues. The CDR3 sequence is CASRGVAGGEETQYF. CDR3 DNA: TGTGCCAGCAGGGGAGTAGCGGGAGGAGAAGAGACCCAGTACTTC.

The gene calls are TRBV20-1 and TRBJ1-1; possibly TRBD1 for D (6 bases). Deletions cut 3 bases from V and 3 bases from J, with 11 bases between. This CDR3 comprises 13 residues. In germline, CDR1 is DFQATT, CDR2 SNEGSKA (reference sequence). The CDR3 loop is CSARLNRDTEAFF. The DNA for the CDR3 is TGCAGTGCTAGGTTAAACAGGGACACTGAAGCTTTCTTT.

V gene TRBV10-3 combines with J gene TRBJ2-3; D is ambiguous. Deletions cut 10 bases from V and 0 bases from J, with 11 bases between. The germline V gene has CDR1 ENHRY and CDR2 SYGVKD. The CDR3 length is 13 residues. As DNA, the CDR3 is TGTGCCAGCAAATCCGCGAGCACAGATACGCAGTATTTT. Amino acid sequence: CASKSASTDTQYF.

The chain employs TRBV12-3 or TRBV12-4 and TRBJ2-5; 10 bases fit TRBD2. Germline trimming cut 8 bases from V and 2 bases from J; bases unmatched to any gene: 5. CDR3 length: 14 amino acids. The CDR3 DNA follows: TGTGCCAGCCGGGGAGCGGGGGGGCAAGAGACCCAGTACTTC. This codes for CASRGAGGQETQYF.

This clonotype was counted only a few times. V usage is TRBV24-1 and J usage is TRBJ1-2, with 12 bases matching TRBD1. The germline CDR1 and CDR2 sequences are KGHDR and SFDVKD. CDR3 length: 15 residues. The trim removed 4 bases at V and 6 bases at J, leaving 5 bases unmatched. The DNA for the CDR3 is TGTGCCACCAGTGAGCCGGGACAGGGGGCGGATGGCTACACCTTC. Protein: CATSEPGQGADGYTF.

The V and J genes are TRBV10-3 and TRBJ2-5; D may correspond to TRBD1 or TRBD2 (7 bases each). Per the germline V gene, CDR1 is ENHRY and CDR2 is SYGVKD. V was cut by 4 bases and J by 1 base, with 13 bases left in between. The length of the CDR3 is 15 residues. CDR3 amino acids: CAISGSRGGQETQYF. CDR3 in DNA: TGTGCCATCAGTGGTTCCAGGGGGGGCCAAGAGACCCAGTACTTC.

In DNA, the CDR3 is TGTGCCAGCAGCGCACGCACAGGGGGCGGGGGGTATGGCTACACCTTC. It codes for CASSARTGGGGYGYTF. The chain employs TRBV11-3 and TRBJ1-2; 9 bases map to TRBD1. Germline lookup yields CDR1 SGHNT and CDR2 YENEEA. With V trimmed by 5 bases and J by 5 bases, 12 bases remained unmatched. There are 16 residues in the CDR3.

The rearrangement links TRBV20-1 to TRBJ1-1, with TRBD1 matching over 7 bases. The V gene's germline CDR1 is DFQATT and CDR2 SNEGSKA (reference sequence). The CDR3 runs 13 residues. The CDR3 is CSVVGTASTEAFF. The CDR3, as DNA: TGCAGCGTGGTAGGGACAGCGAGCACTGAAGCTTTCTTT.

The CDR3 DNA reads as TGTGCCAGCAGTTATTTGACAGACCAAGAGACCCAGTACTTC. As protein: CASSYLTDQETQYF. The chain is built from TRBV6-5 and TRBJ2-5; the D gene is possibly TRBD1 (5 bases). The CDR3 sequence is 14 residues long. Per the germline V gene, CDR1 is MNHEY and CDR2 is SVGAGI. V lost 3 bases and J lost 0, with 8 bases in between.

The J gene is TRBJ1-1, the V gene TRBV20-1, with TRBD1 identical over 7 bases. After removal of 6 bases from V and 4 bases from J, the junction contained 11 bases not matched to a gene. The CDR3 is 14 residues long. Germline assignment: CDR1 DFQATT and CDR2 SNEGSKA (reference sequence). This CDR3 reads CSALTGTRVTEAFF. DNA of the CDR3: TGCAGTGCATTGACAGGGACTAGGGTCACTGAAGCTTTCTTT.

This chain joins TRBV5-4 and TRBJ1-1, with a tentative D call TRBD1 (6 bases). Germline V gene data show CDR1 as SGHNT and CDR2 as YYREEE (reference sequence). The V gene lost 0 bases and the J gene lost 1 base, with 10 bases spanning the gap. The CDR3 is made up of 15 amino acids. The CDR3 spells CASSLGGGANTEAFF. DNA for the CDR3: TGTGCCAGCAGCTTGGGAGGGGGGGCGAACACTGAAGCTTTCTTT. Looking up the rest from reference TRBV5-4 and TRBJ1-1 gives the full variable domain: ETGVTQSPTHLIKTRGQQVTLRCSSQSGHNTVSWYQQALGQGPQFIFQYYREEENGRGNFPPRFSGLQFPNYSSELNVNALELDDSALYLCASSLGGGANTEAFFGQGTRLTVV.

The chain recombines TRBV2 with TRBJ2-7; 8 nucleotides agree with TRBD1. The CDR3 is 15 amino acids. Germline V CDR1 and CDR2: SNHLY, FYNNEI. J was trimmed by 4 bases and V by 4 bases; bases with no gene match: 9. CDR3 sequence (DNA): TGTGCCAGCAGTGGCAGGGGGCCCAGAAGGTACGAGCAGTACTTC. Translating gives CASSGRGPRRYEQYF.

The gene calls are TRBV7-2 and TRBJ1-2; TRBD1 aligns across 10 bases. V shed 2 bases, J shed 6 bases, and the junction held 15 bases outside the gene matches. This CDR3 is built from 18 residues. The V gene's germline CDR1 is SGHTA and CDR2 FQGNSA. Here the CDR3 DNA reads TGTGCCAGCAGCTTATTTACTATTGAGACAGGGGGCTTGAATGGCTACACCTTC. This sequence encodes CASSLFTIETGGLNGYTF.

The chain carries TRBV30 and TRBJ2-7; 7 bases map to TRBD1. CDR1 and CDR2 from the germline V gene are GTSNPN and SVGIG (reference sequence). Trimming cost V 5 bases and J 4 bases; bases outside gene matches: 11. The CDR3 is 14 residues long. CDR3 coding DNA: TGTGCCTGGGGCCGGGGACAGTTCTCATACGAGCAGTACTTC. Translation: CAWGRGQFSYEQYF.

The chain joins TRBV20-1 to TRBJ2-5; D possibly matches TRBD1 or TRBD2 (5 bases each). The CDR3 sequence is 13 residues long. The V and J ends lost 2 bases and 7 bases respectively, with 14 bases between them. The germline CDR1 and CDR2 sequences are DFQATT and SNEGSKA (reference sequence). Here the CDR3 DNA reads TGCAGTGCTAGAACGACGGGGCAATGGACCCAGTACTTC. Translation: CSARTTGQWTQYF.